This TCR beta chain appears in the sequencing data of a study of tumor-infiltrating lymphocytes in localized non-small cell lung cancer. In the study overall: From each patient, both tumor and uninvolved lung, non-adjacent to tumor, were sampled.

On this clone itself: Its antigen is as yet unknown.

CDR1 is MNHEY and CDR2 is SMNVEV in the germline V gene (reference sequence). V lost 8 bases to trimming and J lost 6 bases; unmatched junction nucleotides: 8. The length of the CDR3 is 14 residues. Clones were read by immunoSEQ multiplex PCR, and TCRdb kept only the in-frame ones, dropping some. The sample lists roughly 12,000 clones; 76% were seen once. General study results and limits: Immunotypes IM1 and IM2 had similar TCR-derived T-cell fractions.

The sequencing input was uninvolved lung tissue not adjacent to the tumor. The rearrangement uses TRBV27 and TRBJ1-5, with TRBD1 identical over 9 bases. This clonotype originated in a human donor with non-small cell lung cancer. The CDR3 is CASATGGAGQPQHF. The CDR3 DNA reads as TGTGCCAGCGCTACAGGGGGCGCAGGTCAGCCCCAGCATTTT.